This T cell receptor (beta chain) was captured by sequencing in a study of radiotherapy plus CTLA-4 blockade in lung cancer. Findings of the study overall: Among blood TCR repertoires after radiotherapy plus ipilimumab, tumor-derived clones expanded.

Comment on this clone: Its antigen remains unidentified.

CDR3 length equals 11 residues. The germline gives CDR1 MNHNY, CDR2 SVGAGI (reference sequence). V lost 10 bases, J lost 5 bases, and 11 bases lay in between. Produced via immunoSEQ multiplex PCR; TCRdb's table is partial and in-frame only. The data show around 59,000 clones, with under 75% seen just once and about 9% held by the top ten. The starting material was peripheral blood, obtained from a patient treated with radiotherapy plus ipilimumab. The genes are TRBV6-6 and TRBJ2-5; the D gene is possibly TRBD2 (5 bases). This TCR derives from a human donor with non-small cell lung cancer whose response to radiotherapy plus ipilimumab could not be evaluated. In nucleotides, the CDR3 is TGTGCCACGCGGGTGGGGGAGACCCAGTACTTC. Its translation is CATRVGETQYF.